This T cell receptor (beta chain) was retrieved from a study of T cell responses to AZD1222 COVID-19 vaccine. It was second doses at about 4 or about 12 weeks that were pooled. Study-wide results and caveats: Clonal diversity was possibly underestimated, and the donors were mostly white British, with more females.

Germline assignment: CDR1 MDHEN and CDR2 SYDVKM. CDR3 length: 14 residues. V dropped 7 bases and J dropped 5 bases, with 17 bases sitting between them. Data came from immunoSEQ multiplex PCR; TCRdb stores just in-frame clones and leaves some out. The sample has about 110,000 clones, 92% seen once. Of note for this clone: The antigen is unknown.

Sequenced material: peripheral blood, taken 28 days after the second AZD1222 dose. This receptor was taken from an adult who received the AZD1222 COVID-19 vaccine. The V gene is TRBV28, the J gene TRBJ1-2; D perhaps matches TRBD1 (6 bases). This CDR3 reads CASTPGAAGYGYTF. For the CDR3, the DNA is TGTGCCAGCACGCCGGGGGCGGCAGGGTATGGCTACACCTTC.